The text below deals with one T cell receptor (beta chain). Its antigen is as yet unknown. The read ends 3 residues before the CDR3 terminus; that terminus is restored from the germline J gene. TCRdb's copy holds only in-frame clones and misses some; the assay was immunoSEQ multiplex PCR. Its table lists roughly 48,000 clones. The data are from a study of T cells in women clearing cervical HPV infection. Across the study: Case blood was drawn when the lesion was first found; control blood after infection became undetectable. Only a few women had HLA typing results available. Overall study results and limits: Controls had more TRBV6-7 (0.16%) than cases (approximately 0.11%).

Trimming took 5 bases from V and 7 from J; bases not matched to a gene: 14. Germline CDR1 is DFQATT and CDR2 is SNEGSKA (reference sequence). The CDR3 sequence is 15 residues long. V usage is TRBV20-1 and J usage is TRBJ1-2; 9 positions match TRBD1. The sequencing input was blood buffy coat. The receptor was derived from a woman aged 18-70 years with a cervical HPV16 infection that either progressed to CIN3+ or cleared (not recorded which). The CDR3 region is CSASQTGGPQGGYTF. The CDR3 DNA, read in part, is TGCAGTGCTTCCCAAACAGGGGGCCCCCAGGGTGGC.